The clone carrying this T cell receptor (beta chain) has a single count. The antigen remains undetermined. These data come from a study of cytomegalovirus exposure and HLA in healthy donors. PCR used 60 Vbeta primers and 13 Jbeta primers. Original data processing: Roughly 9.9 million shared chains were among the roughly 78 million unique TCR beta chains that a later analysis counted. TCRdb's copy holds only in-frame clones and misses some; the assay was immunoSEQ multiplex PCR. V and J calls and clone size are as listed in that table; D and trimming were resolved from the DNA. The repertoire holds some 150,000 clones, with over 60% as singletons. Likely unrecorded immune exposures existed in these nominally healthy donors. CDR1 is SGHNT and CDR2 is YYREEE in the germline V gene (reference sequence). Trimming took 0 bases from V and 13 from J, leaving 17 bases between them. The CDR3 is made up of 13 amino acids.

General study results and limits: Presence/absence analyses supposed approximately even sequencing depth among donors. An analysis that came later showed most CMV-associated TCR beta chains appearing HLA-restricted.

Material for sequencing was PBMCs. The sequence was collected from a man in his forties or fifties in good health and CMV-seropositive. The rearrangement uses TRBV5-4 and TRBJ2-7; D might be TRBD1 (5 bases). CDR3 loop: CASSLDLLDTSYF. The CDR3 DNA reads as TGTGCCAGCAGCTTGGACTTGCTGGACACGTCTTACTTC.